A single sample gave rise to the 11 T cell receptor beta chains below, sequenced in a study of shared clonotypes between healthy human individuals. Assay: immunoSEQ multiplex PCR; the TCRdb copy retains only in-frame clones and omits some. The sample records about 1.5 million clones, 98% being singletons. Sequenced input: naive CD4+ T cells sorted from blood. The sample's subset: CD45RA+ positively selected. These receptor sequences come from a man aged 25-45 years in good health.

The V call is TRBV7-7, the J call TRBJ2-7; 7 bases match TRBD2. CDR3 length equals 16 residues. With V trimmed by 1 base and J by 3 bases, 9 bases remained unmatched. Germline V gene lookup returns CDR1 SSHAT and CDR2 FNYEAQ (reference sequence). CDR3 protein: CASSLEGLEELYEQYF. The CDR3, as DNA: TGTGCCAGCAGCTTAGAAGGACTAGAAGAACTCTACGAGCAGTACTTC.

This chain uses TRBV28 with TRBJ1-5; D call uncertain. Germline V gene sequence: CDR1 MDHEN, CDR2 SYDVKM. V dropped 2 bases and J dropped 8 bases, with 7 bases sitting between them. CDR3 length: 12 residues. CDR3 region: CASSLPRKPQHF. The CDR3 DNA is TGTGCCAGCAGTTTACCTCGGAAGCCCCAGCATTTT.

The rearrangement joins TRBV27 to TRBJ2-1; 10 bases are shared with TRBD2. The germline V gene encodes CDR1 MNHEY and CDR2 SMNVEV (reference sequence). The CDR3 runs 14 residues. V shed 5 bases and J 4 bases; nucleotides not matched to a gene: 2. In DNA, the CDR3 is TGTGCCAGCAGTACAGCGGGAGGGTACAATGAGCAGTTCTTC. Translated: CASSTAGGYNEQFF.

The chain uses TRBV5-5 and TRBJ1-1, with D maybe TRBD1 (5 bases). The CDR3 loop spans 15 amino acids. V was trimmed by 1 base and J by 5 bases, leaving 15 bases between them. Germline loops: CDR1 SGHKS, CDR2 YYEKEE (reference sequence). The CDR3 spells CASSLSWGAGTEAFF. The DNA of the CDR3 is TGTGCCAGCAGCTTGTCGTGGGGCGCGGGGACTGAAGCTTTCTTT.

The chain employs TRBV9 and TRBJ2-2; no clear D gene. V was shortened by 0 bases and J by 0 bases, with 9 bases between the two germline ends. The germline CDR1 and CDR2 sequences are SGDLS and YYNGEE. The CDR3 sequence is 16 residues long. The CDR3 region is CASSVAGDANTGELFF. CDR3 DNA sequence: TGTGCCAGCAGCGTAGCAGGTGACGCGAACACCGGGGAGCTGTTTTTT.

The chain joins TRBV29-1 to TRBJ1-4; 7 nucleotides line up with TRBD1. The CDR3 sequence is 13 residues long. Germline trimming cut 8 bases from V and 5 bases from J; bases unmatched to any gene: 8. Germline V gene data show CDR1 as SQVTM and CDR2 as ANQGSEA. The CDR3 protein is CSTTTGKNEKLFF. The CDR3 DNA is TGCAGCACAACGACAGGGAAGAATGAAAAACTGTTTTTT.

This chain joins TRBV30 and TRBJ2-2; D is uncertain. The CDR3 loop spans 15 amino acids. V lost 1 base and J 8 bases, leaving 17 bases between the germline ends. Germline CDR1 is GTSNPN and CDR2 is SVGIG (reference sequence). The CDR3 DNA follows: TGTGCCTGGAGTGGAGTCAGTCTACTCAAGGGGGAGCTGTTTTTT. This gives the protein CAWSGVSLLKGELFF.

The V gene is TRBV7-8, the J gene TRBJ2-1; D possibly matches TRBD1 or TRBD2 (5 bases each). With 3 bases removed from V and 10 bases from J, the gap between germline ends came to 13 bases. This CDR3 comprises 13 residues. The germline gives CDR1 SGHVS, CDR2 FQNEAQ. Written as DNA, the CDR3 is TGTGCCAGCAGCTTTTCCCCTGGGGACGAGCAGTTCTTC. This translates into CASSFSPGDEQFF. Supplemented by reference TRBV7-8 and TRBJ2-1, the full variable domain reads GAGVSQSPRYKVAKRGQDVALRCDPISGHVSLFWYQQALGQGPEFLTYFQNEAQLDKSGLPSDRFFAERPEGSVSTLKIQRTQQEDSAVYLCASSFSPGDEQFFGPGTRLTVL.

The CDR3 loop is CASSENPTPGTGPDTQYF. The CDR3 region has the DNA TGTGCCAGCAGCGAAAATCCGACCCCCGGGACAGGGCCAGATACGCAGTATTTT. V and J are TRBV21-1 and TRBJ2-3; TRBD1, as called in the table, went unchecked against the DNA. TRBV21-1 is labeled a pseudogene. The CDR3 loop spans 18 amino acids.

The J gene is TRBJ2-7, the V gene TRBV14; D is undetermined. The CDR3 sequence is 12 residues long. V shed 6 bases and J shed 2 bases, with 8 bases lying between them. The germline CDR1 and CDR2 sequences are SGHDN and FVKESK. As DNA, the CDR3 is TGTGCCAGCAGTCTTACCGCCTACGAGCAGTACTTC. It yields the protein CASSLTAYEQYF.

The chain joins TRBV29-1 to TRBJ2-6; 8 bases line up with TRBD1. Germline CDR1 SQVTM, CDR2 ANQGSEA. The CDR3 runs to 19 residues. The V and J ends lost 7 bases and 1 base, in that order; junction bases with no gene match: 18. The CDR3 DNA is TGCAGCGGGGTCGCCGGGACAGGTTATCTACCATCTGGGGCCAACGTCCTGACTTTC. Protein: CSGVAGTGYLPSGANVLTF.